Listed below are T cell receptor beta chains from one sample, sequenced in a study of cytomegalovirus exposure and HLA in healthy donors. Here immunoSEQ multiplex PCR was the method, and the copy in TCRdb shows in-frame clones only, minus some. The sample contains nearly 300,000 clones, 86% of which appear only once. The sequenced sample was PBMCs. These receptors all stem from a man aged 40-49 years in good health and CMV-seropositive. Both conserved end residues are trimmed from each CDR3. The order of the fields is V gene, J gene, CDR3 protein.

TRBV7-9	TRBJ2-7	ASSLTGSVYEQY
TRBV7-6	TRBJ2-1	ASSLPGGRNEQF
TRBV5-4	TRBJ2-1	ASTLPGQENNEQF
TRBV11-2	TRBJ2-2	ASSLAGGTNTGELF
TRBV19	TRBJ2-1	ASSLGVAGINEQF
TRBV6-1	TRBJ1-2	ASSEARATNYGYT
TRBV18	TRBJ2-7	ASSPRALGQGEQY
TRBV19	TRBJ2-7	ASSPGTTYEQY
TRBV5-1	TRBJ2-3	ASSGRTSGRETDTQY
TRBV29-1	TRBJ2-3	SVEVNTDTQY
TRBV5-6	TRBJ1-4	ASSPLGGREKLF
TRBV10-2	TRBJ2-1	ASSESLSGSYNEQF
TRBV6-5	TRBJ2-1	ASSQGLAGGDEQF
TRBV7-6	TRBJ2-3	ASSRGTGYKDTQY
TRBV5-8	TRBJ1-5	ASSPLIHQPQH
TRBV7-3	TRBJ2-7	ASSPGLAGGEQY
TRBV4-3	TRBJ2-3	ASSQLRVDTQY
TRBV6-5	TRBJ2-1	ASSYSGLAGYNEQF
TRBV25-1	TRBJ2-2	ASSDRVGTGELF
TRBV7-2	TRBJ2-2	ASSSGQGLLGELF
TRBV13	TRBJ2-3	ASSWGGGRKDTQY
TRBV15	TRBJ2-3	ATSSRQTRRAQY
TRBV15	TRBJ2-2	ATSSEGALDTGELF
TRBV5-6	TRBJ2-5	ASSLLDRTQETQY
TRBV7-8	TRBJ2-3	ASSLVLNSQNTQY
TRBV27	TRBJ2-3	ASRSGTSGRSTDTQY
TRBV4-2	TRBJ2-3	ASSHIKGRGPADTQY
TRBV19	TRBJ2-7	ASTAGQGAYEQY
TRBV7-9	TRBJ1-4	ASSLAETGFDEKLF
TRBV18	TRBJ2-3	ASSSGLAGAVDTQY
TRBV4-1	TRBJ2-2	ASSFGENTGELF
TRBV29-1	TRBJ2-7	SVSRGSGIYEQY
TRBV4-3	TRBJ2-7	ASSQDRLAAYEQY
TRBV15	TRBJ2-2	ATSIRGFTSMAYTGELF
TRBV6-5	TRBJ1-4	ASSFTNEKLF
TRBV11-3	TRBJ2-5	ASSRAAEETQY
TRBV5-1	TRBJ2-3	ASSKGDSTDTQY
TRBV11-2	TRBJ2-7	ASRNRVGEQY
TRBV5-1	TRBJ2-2	ASSPNPEGTGELF
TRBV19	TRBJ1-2	ASSIWSQGADYGYT
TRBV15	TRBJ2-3	ATSLRGTDTQY
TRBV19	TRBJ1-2	ASSMRDTYYGYT
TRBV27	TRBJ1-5	ASSPGTGKEQPQH
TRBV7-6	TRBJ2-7	ASSSRVTHEQY
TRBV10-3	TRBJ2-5	AISELGASQETQY
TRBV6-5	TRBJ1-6	ASSYSKSGNNSPLH
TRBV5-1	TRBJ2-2	ASSLVGGANTGELF
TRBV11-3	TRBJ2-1	ASSPGGALPGEQF
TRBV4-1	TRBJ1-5	ASSQDQGEGQPQH
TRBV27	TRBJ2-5	ASRDLQGAVKTQY